This TCR beta chain derives from a study of identical twins. Findings and caveats of the study: Abundant beta clonotypes from cord blood had fewer insertions, unlike memory repertoires, which showed none.

This clonotype was seen a few times. Its antigen is still unknown. TCRdb called the 5' RACE reads again in MiXCR, with one record for every CDR3 protein. The sample has about 730,000 distinct CDR3 sequences; 21% are singletons. This CDR3 has 12 residues. Germline V CDR1 and CDR2: SGDLS, YYNGEE. Trimming left V 4 bases short and J 8 bases short, with 9 bases between. These data are also associated with another study on T cells expressing NK-cell markers. Per that study: Repertoire data for TCR beta were derived from sorted T cells (CD3+CD56+NKG2C+, CD3+CD56+NKG2C- and CD3+CD56-NKG2C+). With an anti-gamma-delta TCR antibody, sorting in several experiments was kept to alpha-beta TCR T cells.

This receptor was obtained from a woman aged 18-29 years in good health. The chain is built from TRBV9 and TRBJ2-2, with no clear D. The specimen was PBMCs. The CDR3 bases are TGTGCCAGCAGCCCGCACGGGGGGGAGCTGTTTTTT. Translation gives CASSPHGGELFF.